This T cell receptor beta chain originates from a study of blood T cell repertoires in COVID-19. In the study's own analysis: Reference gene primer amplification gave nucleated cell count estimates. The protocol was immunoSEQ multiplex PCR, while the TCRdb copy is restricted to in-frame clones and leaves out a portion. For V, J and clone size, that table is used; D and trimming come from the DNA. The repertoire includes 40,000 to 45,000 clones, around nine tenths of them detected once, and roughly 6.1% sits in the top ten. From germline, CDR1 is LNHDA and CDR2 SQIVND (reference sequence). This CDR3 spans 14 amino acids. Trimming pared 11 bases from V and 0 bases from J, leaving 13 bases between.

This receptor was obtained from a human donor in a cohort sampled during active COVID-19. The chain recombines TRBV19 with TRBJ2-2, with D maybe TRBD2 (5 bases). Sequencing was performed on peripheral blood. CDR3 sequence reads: CAAQSGPNTGELFF. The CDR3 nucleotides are TGTGCCGCCCAGAGCGGCCCGAACACCGGGGAGCTGTTTTTT.